This entry describes one T cell receptor beta chain. Its antigen is not known. From the germline J gene comes the end of the CDR3, since the read stops 3 residues before it. immunoSEQ multiplex PCR used an average of 1200 ng genomic DNA. Here immunoSEQ multiplex PCR was the method, and the copy in TCRdb shows in-frame clones only, minus some. This repertoire includes roughly 13,000 clones. The sample belongs to a study of T cells in women clearing cervical HPV infection. Study-wide background: Blood came at first lesion visit for cases, post-clearance for controls. Cases' blood sampling followed lesion detection by median roughly 160 days (90 to 200). Study results and caveats: Associations may precede or follow infection; HPV-specific or memory T cells were not isolated.

Germline V CDR1 and CDR2: LNHDA, SQIVND (reference sequence). This CDR3 has 15 amino acids. With 5 bases removed from V and 3 bases from J, the gap between germline ends came to 16 bases. This sequence originates from a woman between 18 and 70 years old with a cervical HPV16 infection that either progressed to CIN3+ or cleared (not recorded which). The sequenced material came from blood buffy coat. The rearrangement uses TRBV19 and TRBJ1-2; D is unclear. CDR3 sequence: CASSSGPRPDYGYTF. CDR3 DNA (partial): TGTGCCAGTAGTTCAGGCCCTCGTCCGGACTATGGC.